This T cell receptor (beta chain) was retrieved from a study of T cell repertoires in cytomegalovirus infection. On the study more broadly: Public TCR beta signatures were indicative of both CMV infection and a matching HLA type.

Trimming pared 2 bases from V and 5 bases from J, leaving 8 bases between. CDR3 length equals 13 residues. Germline V gene sequence: CDR1 SGHNT, CDR2 YYREEE (reference sequence). Using its own MiXCR run on the reads, TCRdb lists one record per CDR3 protein. This table holds 310,000 or so distinct CDR3 sequences, about 9.1% found once. The table lists this clonotype with many counts. V and J are TRBV5-4 and TRBJ2-1; D not resolved. Sequenced input: PBMCs. This sequence was found in a human donor in good health (CMV status not recorded). Some clones in this sample may be carry-over from other donors' samples. DNA for the CDR3: TGTGCCAGCAGCTTAAACCCCGACAATGAGCAGTTCTTC. As protein: CASSLNPDNEQFF.